Shown below are 23 T cell receptor beta chains from a single sample sequenced in a study of T cell repertoires in cytomegalovirus infection. TCRdb called the reads again in MiXCR, with one record for every CDR3 protein. The data show about 890,000 distinct CDR3 sequences, around 31% seen once. Antigens for these TCRs are unknown. The specimen comprised cultured CD8+ T cells from PBMCs, sampled from culture after CMV antigen stimulation. Receptor source: a human donor in good health (CMV status not recorded). Some clones in this sample may be carry-over from other donors' samples.

This clonotype was counted at least ten times. The V and J genes are TRBV4-3 and TRBJ1-1; the D is unclear. Between the trimmed V and J ends, which lost 0 bases and 1 base, there was a span of 3 bases. Per the germline V gene, CDR1 is LGHNA and CDR2 is YSLEER. The CDR3 consists of 13 residues. The CDR3 DNA reads as TGCGCCAGCAGCCAAGATCGGAACACTGAAGCTTTCTTT. It encodes CASSQDRNTEAFF.

This clonotype was observed a few times. The chain's CDR3 is CASSLDDYTDTQYF. The CDR3, as DNA: TGTGCCAGCAGTTTGGACGACTACACAGATACGCAGTATTTT. J is TRBJ2-3 and V is TRBV27; maybe TRBD2 (5 bases). The V end lost 3 bases, the J end lost 2 bases, and 9 bases lay between the germline ends. Germline CDR1 and CDR2: MNHEY and SMNVEV (reference sequence). This CDR3 spans 14 amino acids.

About this clonotype itself: A read error may be the cause here, since a much bigger clone is one base away. This chain joins TRBV7-4 and TRBJ1-6, with a possible D match to TRBD1 (6 bases). The CDR3 consists of 17 residues. Germline CDR1 and CDR2: SGHVT and SQSDAQ. The CDR3 DNA reads TGTGTCAGCAGCTTAGCAGACAGGTTGAGATCTAACTCACCCCTCCACTTT. Its protein product is CVSSLADRLRSNSPLHF.

This chain links TRBV27 with TRBJ1-5; TRBD1 might be the D (5 bases). In germline, CDR1 is MNHEY, CDR2 SMNVEV (reference sequence). The CDR3 length is 14 residues. Trimming removed 5 bases at V and 4 bases at J, with 12 bases between. CDR3 DNA sequence: TGTGCCAGCAGTAATGGCGGGGCAAATCAGCCCCAGCATTTT. This translates into CASSNGGANQPQHF.

V and J are TRBV7-2 and TRBJ2-5; D remains ambiguous. Deletions cut 4 bases from V and 2 bases from J, with 14 bases between. The V gene's germline CDR1 is SGHTA and CDR2 FQGNSA. The CDR3 contains 15 residues. CDR3 nucleotide sequence: TGTGCCAGCAGCTCAACCTCTAGACTTCAAGAGACCCAGTACTTC. Protein product: CASSSTSRLQETQYF.

The chain couples TRBV12-5 to TRBJ2-2; D is ambiguous. Germline assignment: CDR1 LGHNT and CDR2 FRNRAP. Trimming cost V 2 bases and J 4 bases, with 8 bases left between them. The CDR3 spans 14 residues. This chain's CDR3 is CASGLNRATGELFF. Written as DNA, the CDR3 is TGTGCTAGTGGTTTGAACAGAGCCACCGGGGAGCTGTTTTTT.

This clonotype turned up a few times. The CDR3: CASSDVTDTQYF. CDR3 DNA sequence: TGTGCCAGCAGTGATGTCACAGATACGCAGTATTTT. This chain joins TRBV6-1 and TRBJ2-3, with D uncertain. V lost 3 bases and J 2 bases, leaving 3 bases between the germline ends. Germline V gene data show CDR1 as MNHNS and CDR2 as SASEGT. This CDR3 spans 12 amino acids.

This clonotype was found many times. The chain employs TRBV6-5 and TRBJ2-1, with TRBD1 matching 7 bases. CDR1 is MNHEY, CDR2 SVGAGI, per germline. Trimming cost V 6 bases and J 2 bases; bases outside gene matches: 7. The CDR3 covers 15 residues. The CDR3 nucleotides are TGTGCCAGCAGACGACAGGGCCTAACCTACAATGAGCAGTTCTTC. Translated: CASRRQGLTYNEQFF.

The chain employs TRBV10-3 and TRBJ2-7; the D gene is possibly TRBD1 (6 bases). V was cut by 0 bases and J by 2 bases, with 11 bases left in between. This CDR3 has 15 amino acids. Germline values: CDR1 ENHRY, CDR2 SYGVKD. CDR3 nucleotides: TGTGCCATCAGTGAGTCCGCCGGGACAACCTACGAGCAGTACGTC. Encoded protein: CAISESAGTTYEQYV.

The chain joins TRBV29-1 to TRBJ2-7; TRBD1 matches at 8 bases. The junction had 19 bases not matched to a gene; V was cut back by 6 bases and J by 0 bases. The germline CDR1 and CDR2 sequences are SQVTM and ANQGSEA. The CDR3 runs 18 residues. CDR3 in amino acids: CSVARRHRDRTYSYEQYF. Here the CDR3 DNA reads TGCAGCGTCGCAAGACGTCACCGGGACAGGACCTACTCCTACGAGCAGTACTTC.

This clonotype was detected a few times. The chain combines TRBV6-2 or TRBV6-3 with TRBJ1-5, with no clear D. V was clipped by 6 bases and J by 0 bases, with 12 bases between them. The CDR3 loop spans 15 amino acids. Germline lookup yields CDR1 MNHEY and CDR2 SVGEGT. The CDR3 sequence: CASSLTIYSNQPQHF. CDR3 bases: TGTGCCAGCAGCCTGACAATTTATAGCAATCAGCCCCAGCATTTT.

This clonotype occurred many times. This chain links TRBV7-6 with TRBJ2-3, with TRBD2 as a possible D gene (7 bases). The CDR3 loop spans 15 amino acids. Germline-derived CDR1 and CDR2 are SGHVS and FNYEAQ. Trimming left V 4 bases short and J 2 bases short, with 13 bases between. The CDR3 is CASSSFAGATDTQYF. CDR3 DNA sequence: TGTGCCAGCAGCTCTTTCGCGGGGGCCACAGATACGCAGTATTTT.

The V call is TRBV12-3 or TRBV12-4, the J call TRBJ1-5; D not resolved. This CDR3 is 15 amino acids long. V was trimmed by 5 bases and J by 4 bases, leaving 15 bases between them. CDR3 sequence: CASSRETGRNQPQHF. CDR3 in DNA: TGTGCCAGCAGTCGGGAAACCGGAAGGAATCAGCCCCAGCATTTT.

The chain couples TRBV7-9 to TRBJ2-7; 9 positions agree with TRBD1. The CDR3 has 15 amino acids. V trimming: 1 base; J trimming: 2 bases; junction bases outside the gene matches: 3. The germline V gene encodes CDR1 SEHNR and CDR2 FQNEAQ (reference sequence). The DNA of the CDR3 is TGTGCCAGCAGCTTAGGACAGGGGGTGGCCTACGAGCAGTACTTC. Translating gives CASSLGQGVAYEQYF. Full variable domain (missing parts from reference TRBV7-9 and TRBJ2-7): DTGVSQNPRHKITKRGQNVTFRCDPISEHNRLYWYRQTLGQGPEFLTYFQNEAQLEKSRLLSDRFSAERPKGSFSTLEIQRTEQGDSAMYLCASSLGQGVAYEQYFGPGTRLTVT.

The chain recombines TRBV11-2 with TRBJ2-1, with a possible D match to TRBD2 (7 bases). Per germline, CDR1 SGHAT and CDR2 FQNNGV. V dropped 3 bases and J dropped 8 bases, with 14 bases sitting between them. This CDR3 has 14 amino acids. CDR3 amino acids: CASSLGGAHYEQFF. CDR3 bases: TGTGCCAGCAGCTTGGGGGGGGCCCACTATGAGCAGTTCTTC.

The chain has TRBV18 and TRBJ2-2, with TRBD1 as a possible D gene (5 bases). The germline V gene has CDR1 KGHSH and CDR2 LQKENI. This CDR3 contains 16 residues. V lost 3 bases, J lost 3 bases, and 14 bases lay in between. The chain's CDR3 is CASSPGPNPHTGELFF. As DNA, the CDR3 is TGTGCCAGCTCACCGGGGCCGAACCCCCACACCGGGGAGCTGTTTTTT. Looking up the rest from reference TRBV18 and TRBJ2-2 gives the full variable domain: NAGVMQNPRHLVRRRGQEARLRCSPMKGHSHVYWYRQLPEEGLKFMVYLQKENIIDESGMPKERFSAEFPKEGPSILRIQQVVRGDSAAYFCASSPGPNPHTGELFFGEGSRLTVL.

J is TRBJ2-5 and V is TRBV20-1; possibly TRBD2 for D (5 bases). Trimming pared 6 bases from V and 0 bases from J, leaving 20 bases between. CDR3 size: 16 residues. The germline CDR1 and CDR2 sequences are DFQATT and SNEGSKA (reference sequence). This chain's CDR3 is CSAESSGGQYQETQYF. The CDR3 DNA follows: TGCAGTGCAGAGTCAAGCGGCGGTCAGTACCAAGAGACCCAGTACTTC.

This clonotype was recorded a few times. The V and J genes are TRBV10-3 and TRBJ2-3, with TRBD1 as a possible D gene (7 bases). The CDR3 sequence is 15 residues long. Trimming removed 6 bases from V and 4 bases from J, with 17 bases in between. Germline CDR1 is ENHRY and CDR2 is SYGVKD. The CDR3 region has the DNA TGTGCCATCAGCGGGAGACAGGGAGCCCCAGATACGCAGTATTTT. Translated, it gives CAISGRQGAPDTQYF.

The chain couples TRBV20-1 to TRBJ2-5; 10 nucleotides match TRBD2. The length of the CDR3 is 15 residues. With 4 bases clipped from V and 4 bases from J, the junction kept 9 bases outside the gene matches. Germline assignment: CDR1 DFQATT and CDR2 SNEGSKA (reference sequence). The CDR3, as DNA: TGCAGTGCTACCCCTAGCGGGGGCTTTGGAGAGACCCAGTACTTC. It translates to CSATPSGGFGETQYF.

This clonotype was recorded a few times. This chain connects TRBV7-6 to TRBJ1-1; D is uncertain. Germline CDR1 and CDR2: SGHVS and FNYEAQ. This CDR3 comprises 15 residues. Between the trimmed V and J ends, which lost 1 base and 3 bases, there was a span of 12 bases. CDR3 DNA sequence: TGTGCCAGCAGCTTAGAACCAGCCGGGTACACTGAAGCTTTCTTT. It translates to CASSLEPAGYTEAFF. The entire variable domain, with the rest obtained from reference TRBV7-6 and TRBJ1-1, is as follows: GAGVSQSPRYKVTKRGQDVALRCDPISGHVSLYWYRQALGQGPEFLTYFNYEAQQDKSGLPNDRFSAERPEGSISTLTIQRTEQRDSAMYRCASSLEPAGYTEAFFGQGTRLTVV.

The rearrangement joins TRBV5-4 to TRBJ1-1; TRBD1 is a possible D gene (5 bases). CDR1 is SGHNT and CDR2 is YYREEE in the germline V gene (reference sequence). CDR3 size: 14 residues. The V and J ends lost 0 bases and 6 bases respectively, with 12 bases between them. DNA for the CDR3: TGTGCCAGCAGCTTGGAAGGGGCCAGGGCTGAAGCTTTCTTT. The encoded protein is CASSLEGARAEAFF. The full variable domain, with the rest looked up from reference TRBV5-4 and TRBJ1-1, is ETGVTQSPTHLIKTRGQQVTLRCSSQSGHNTVSWYQQALGQGPQFIFQYYREEENGRGNFPPRFSGLQFPNYSSELNVNALELDDSALYLCASSLEGARAEAFFGQGTRLTVV.

This clonotype was detected a few times. The CDR3 region has the DNA TGTGCCAGCAGAGAGGACACCTCGAGGGGAAACACCATATATTTT. Translating it yields CASREDTSRGNTIYF. The chain uses TRBV6-1 and TRBJ1-3; tentatively, D is TRBD1 (5 bases). V was trimmed by 6 bases and J by 4 bases, leaving 16 bases between them. The CDR3 runs 15 residues. Germline-derived CDR1 and CDR2 are MNHNS and SASEGT.

This clonotype appeared a few times. The chain recombines TRBV19 with TRBJ1-2; D perhaps matches TRBD1 (6 bases). The ends were cut back, 8 bases at V and 5 bases at J, with 12 bases in the middle. The germline CDR1 and CDR2 sequences are LNHDA and SQIVND (reference sequence). CDR3 size: 12 residues. The CDR3 DNA is TGTGCCAGTCCAGGGGTAACGTATGGCTACACCTTC. Translated, it gives CASPGVTYGYTF.